This section outlines one TCR beta chain sequence together with its context. The antigen it binds to is not known. Per-base quality was not reported, and no clone a single base away is much larger than it. Libraries were made using the immunoSEQ multiplex PCR assay. For most patients, high-throughput TCR-beta CDR3 sequencing of genomic DNA was performed by Adaptive Biotechnologies. The authors' pipeline ran thus. TCR sequencing data were retrieved from Adaptive's ImmunoSEQ software for about 17 patients, whereas a few other patients were processed with MiXCR and VDJtools. Because the origin of CDR3 nucleotide sequences shared between donor and recipient could not be assigned, those sequences were removed. Alloreactive clones required at least 2-fold expansion over unstimulated cells and minimum CFSE-low frequency of 0.002% (template counts) or 0.001% (read counts). Mappable clones were those detected in sequenced pre-transplant spleen, lymph node, or MLR CFSE-low populations of the donor or recipient. Cumulative frequency of alloreactive clones was calculated as a percentage of all sequences weighted by copy number. TCRdb took over this immuneACCESS table, retaining in-frame rearrangements with V and J assigned. Such tables are incomplete; in checked studies, under half of the missing clones stem from an unresolved V gene, and the remainder is unexplained. V and J calls plus clone size are reproduced from that table; the DNA served to infer D and trimming. This sample is represented by some 15,000 clones; approximately 88% of them were singletons. The ten largest clonotypes hold roughly 6% of the sample.

A distance of 11 bases separates the germline ends of V and J, which lose 8 bases and 4 bases respectively. Looking up the germline V gene (reference sequence) yields CDR1 MNHEY and CDR2 SMNVEV. The CDR3 starts with the cysteine, ends with the phenylalanine, and has 12 residues. Only the CDR3 region is kept as DNA, spanning 36 bases read in frame from base 1. Blood samples were collected up to 4 times in the first month after transplant and then at least monthly when available. This sample was taken from a study of graft-versus-host responses after intestinal transplantation (dated by TCRdb to the early 2020s). Notes on the research overall: The transplants that recipients got were multivisceral, liver-intestinal, or isolated intestinal. Rather than going through the commercial service, samples from three later patients were sequenced in-house on an Illumina MiSeq and processed with MiXCR. The cohort enrolled some 23 intestinal transplant recipients, one of whom was a retransplant, and 3 patients without pretransplant specimens were excluded. A peak of at least 4% donor T cells among recipient peripheral blood mononuclear cells was the definition used for donor T cell macrochimerism. All recipients received anti-thymocyte globulin induction followed by maintenance tacrolimus and steroids for approximately 3 years. After intestinal transplantation, graft-versus-host and host-versus-graft alloreactive T cell clones in the graft, circulation and bone marrow were tracked using bulk TCR-beta CDR3 sequencing. To identify alloreactive clones, pre-transplant mixed lymphocyte reaction products were sequenced and compared with unstimulated pre-transplant donor and recipient T cells.

Study-level results and caveats: Peak levels of circulating GvH clones were associated with declines in HvG clones early after transplant. GvH clones were detected in recipient bone marrow, and some of these GvH clones were observed earlier in ileal mucosa or blood, consistent with an intestinal mucosal origin. Patients with donor T cell macrochimerism had high GvH to HvG T cell clonal ratios in their allografts. The relatively low number and heterogeneity of intestinal transplant patients limited the conclusions.

The sequence came from a human patient who received an intestinal transplant, so some T cells may come from the graft donor. The V and J genes are TRBV27 and TRBJ1-2; a tentative D match to TRBD1 spans 5 bases. The source was PBMCs, collected about 110 days after intestinal transplant. The CDR3 has the sequence CASATGSYGYTF. The nucleotide sequence reads as follows: TGTGCCAGCGCAACAGGCTCCTATGGCTACACCTTC.